These 13 T cell receptor beta chains were all obtained from the same sample, sequenced in a study of OX40 agonist ivuxolimab in advanced cancers. Sequencing was performed with immunoSEQ multiplex PCR; in TCRdb, only in-frame clones are kept and a portion is missing. The sample has some 51,000 clones; approximately 86% are singletons. Sequencing used CD4+ or CD8+ T cells sorted from blood, obtained in a trial of the OX40 agonist ivuxolimab. All receptors come from an adult with an advanced solid tumor such as melanoma, head and neck, liver or kidney cancer.

This clone was seen once. The gene calls are TRBV6-5 and TRBJ2-5; TRBD1 is a possible D gene (6 bases). Germline assignment: CDR1 MNHEY and CDR2 SVGAGI. V was pared by 6 bases and J by 5 bases, with 16 bases between. The CDR3 consists of 14 residues. DNA for the CDR3: TGTGCCAGCAGCCCAACAGGGACGAGGGAGACCCAGTACTTC. It codes for CASSPTGTRETQYF.

V and J are TRBV11-2 and TRBJ2-7, with D perhaps assigned TRBD1 or TRBD2 (6 bases each). Germline V lookup: CDR1 SGHAT, CDR2 FQNNGV. Trimming took 7 bases from V and 2 from J, leaving 21 bases between them. This CDR3 has 16 residues. CDR3 nucleotides: TGTGCCAGCAAGGGGGGACTTGGAGGGAAAACCTACGAGCAGTACTTC. It yields the protein CASKGGLGGKTYEQYF. Complete variable domain (other parts from reference TRBV11-2 and TRBJ2-7): EAGVAQSPRYKIIEKRQSVAFWCNPISGHATLYWYQQILGQGPKLLIQFQNNGVVDDSQLPKDRFSAERLKGVDSTLKIQPAKLEDSAVYLCASKGGLGGKTYEQYFGPGTRLTVT.

The V call is TRBV7-2, the J call TRBJ2-2; possibly TRBD2 for D (8 bases). Looked up from germline, CDR1 is SGHTA and CDR2 is FQGNSA. V dropped 4 bases and J dropped 0 bases, with 12 bases sitting between them. CDR3 length: 16 amino acids. CDR3 DNA: TGTGCCAGCAGCTCAGGGGGACTAGCGAACACCGGGGAGCTGTTTTTT. Its protein is CASSSGGLANTGELFF.

The chain recombines TRBV7-6 with TRBJ2-1, with a tentative D call TRBD2 (6 bases). CDR1 is SGHVS, CDR2 FNYEAQ, per germline. Trimming stripped 4 bases from V and 2 bases from J, with 18 bases between. The CDR3 length is 17 residues. CDR3 in DNA: TGTGCCAGCAGCTCCAACCCAGGTGGCGGGACCTACAATGAGCAGTTCTTC. Translated, it gives CASSSNPGGGTYNEQFF.

The J gene is TRBJ2-7, the V gene TRBV19, with 8 bases that match TRBD2. Germline V gene data show CDR1 as LNHDA and CDR2 as SQIVND (reference sequence). There are 14 residues in the CDR3. Trimming removed 4 bases from V and 2 bases from J; junction bases left unmatched: 4. CDR3 in amino acids: CASSTPGLAYEQYF. The CDR3 coding sequence is TGTGCCAGTAGTACCCCGGGACTAGCCTACGAGCAGTACTTC.

A few counts support this clone. This same CDR3 is encoded by further DNA sequences in the sample. The CDR3, as DNA: TGTGCCAGCAGTTACTCGGGCGAGCAGTACTTC. Translated, it gives CASSYSGEQYF. This rearrangement joins TRBV6-5 to TRBJ2-7; no firm D call. This CDR3 is built from 11 residues. Germline CDR1 MNHEY, CDR2 SVGAGI. V shed 0 bases and J shed 6 bases, with 3 bases lying between them.

This sequence joins TRBV5-1 and TRBJ1-1, with D perhaps matching TRBD1 (6 bases). The V gene's germline CDR1 is SGHRS and CDR2 YFSETQ. V lost 5 bases to trimming and J lost 0 bases, with 20 bases between them. The CDR3 loop spans 17 amino acids. This CDR3 is CASSGAAGAPMNTEAFF. The CDR3 DNA sequence: TGCGCCAGCAGTGGAGCCGCAGGGGCGCCGATGAACACTGAAGCTTTCTTT.

The V call is TRBV29-1, the J call TRBJ2-5, with no clear D. V gave up 5 bases and J gave up 1 base, with 8 bases separating them. The CDR3 length is 12 residues. Germline CDR1 SQVTM, CDR2 ANQGSEA. The CDR3 DNA reads as TGCAGCGTTCAGGACGGCCAAGAGACCCAGTACTTC. Its translation: CSVQDGQETQYF.

The chain is built from TRBV6-6 and TRBJ1-1; 8 bases agree with TRBD1. The CDR3 runs to 15 residues. Trimming took 6 bases from V and 4 from J; bases not matched to a gene: 10. Germline CDR1 is MNHNY and CDR2 is SVGAGI (reference sequence). The CDR3 region is CASRGTGGRGTEAFF. The CDR3 DNA is TGTGCCAGCAGAGGTACAGGGGGAAGGGGCACTGAAGCTTTCTTT.

The chain links TRBV19 to TRBJ2-2, with D possibly TRBD2 on 5 matching bases. Deletions cut 0 bases from V and 2 bases from J, with 22 bases between. The CDR3 runs 20 residues. In germline, CDR1 is LNHDA, CDR2 SQIVND (reference sequence). This chain's CDR3 is CASSIDIAPVVRANTGELFF. CDR3 coding DNA: TGTGCCAGTAGTATAGATATTGCTCCAGTGGTGAGGGCTAACACCGGGGAGCTGTTTTTT.

This clone has a handful of counts. The genes are TRBV2 and TRBJ2-7; possible D gene TRBD1, 5 bases. V lost 2 bases and J lost 1, with 9 bases in between. The CDR3 spans 14 residues. Germline assignment: CDR1 SNHLY and CDR2 FYNNEI. Here the CDR3 reads CASSERRASYEQYF. CDR3 DNA sequence: TGTGCCAGCAGTGAACGCAGGGCGTCCTACGAGCAGTACTTC.

The chain joins TRBV10-3 to TRBJ1-5; 7 bases fit TRBD1. The germline CDR1 and CDR2 sequences are ENHRY and SYGVKD. V was clipped by 7 bases and J by 5 bases; unmatched bases: 5. The length of the CDR3 is 13 residues. The CDR3 DNA sequence: TGTGCCATCACCGCCGGGACAGATCAGCCCCAGCATTTT. Protein product: CAITAGTDQPQHF.

This rearrangement joins TRBV7-9 to TRBJ2-3; 8 bases align to TRBD1. Germline values: CDR1 SEHNR, CDR2 FQNEAQ (reference sequence). CDR3 length: 14 amino acids. Losses at the gene ends were 3 bases for V and 4 bases for J; bases not matched to a gene: 3. The CDR3 nucleotides read TGTGCCAGCAGCTTCAGGGGGCACGCAGATACGCAGTATTTT. It encodes CASSFRGHADTQYF.